A single sample gave rise to the 17 T cell receptor beta chains below, sequenced in a study of technical replicates of blood from a handful of donors. Data came from immunoSEQ multiplex PCR; TCRdb stores just in-frame clones and leaves some out. The sample has tens of thousands of clones; around 87% are singletons. The sequencing input was PBMCs. These receptors all stem from a human donor in good health. Some clones in this sample may be carry-over from other donors' samples.

This clone was observed once. The chain couples TRBV27 to TRBJ2-3; D possibly corresponds to TRBD2 (5 bases). The V gene's germline CDR1 is MNHEY and CDR2 SMNVEV (reference sequence). Trimming removed 3 bases from V and 5 bases from J, with 21 bases in between. The CDR3 consists of 17 residues. The CDR3 spells CASSFDLTVPAGDTQYF. In DNA, the CDR3 is TGTGCCAGCAGTTTTGATTTGACGGTACCCGCGGGAGATACGCAGTATTTT.

This chain uses TRBV7-2 with TRBJ2-2; possible D gene TRBD2, 5 bases. V lost 2 bases and J lost 7, with 17 bases in between. Germline CDR1 is SGHTA and CDR2 is FQGNSA. The CDR3 contains 16 residues. This CDR3 reads CASSLPVGLGVGELFF. CDR3 nucleotides: TGTGCCAGCAGCTTACCGGTCGGACTGGGTGTCGGGGAGCTGTTTTTT.

In DNA, the CDR3 is TGTGCCAGCAGCTCTCTCCGGGACAGGGATGAGCAGTTCTTC. Translating it yields CASSSLRDRDEQFF. The J gene is TRBJ2-1, the V gene TRBV7-9; TRBD1 matches at 9 bases. The V segment lost 4 bases and the J segment 8 bases; nucleotides outside the gene matches: 6. Germline loops: CDR1 SEHNR, CDR2 FQNEAQ (reference sequence). This CDR3 spans 14 amino acids.

V gene TRBV6-1 combines with J gene TRBJ2-1; the match to TRBD2 covers 7 bases. V lost 3 bases and J lost 4; bases outside the gene matches: 3. CDR1 and CDR2 (germline): MNHNS, SASEGT. The CDR3 totals 14 residues. CDR3 protein: CASSEVAGYNEQFF. In DNA, the CDR3 is TGTGCCAGCAGTGAGGTAGCGGGTTACAATGAGCAGTTCTTC.

V gene TRBV11-2 combines with J gene TRBJ2-7; 7 bases agree with TRBD2. The ends lost 5 bases at V and 3 bases at J; junction bases unmatched: 7. The V gene's germline CDR1 is SGHAT and CDR2 FQNNGV. This CDR3 region has 14 residues. The CDR3 DNA is TGTGCCAGCAGCAACCGGGAGGAGGGCTACGAGCAGTACTTC. Translated, it gives CASSNREEGYEQYF.

The J gene is TRBJ2-1, the V gene TRBV2, with D perhaps TRBD2 (5 bases). Germline lookup yields CDR1 SNHLY and CDR2 FYNNEI. This CDR3 has 12 amino acids. Trimming shortened V by 5 bases and J by 12 bases, and 14 bases separated the two germline ends. The CDR3 here is CASSYITSLQFF. The CDR3 region has the DNA TGTGCCAGCAGTTATATAACTAGTCTGCAGTTCTTC.

A single count supports this clone. V usage is TRBV6-6 and J usage is TRBJ2-5, with D possibly being TRBD1 (5 bases). Trimming pared 0 bases from V and 2 bases from J, leaving 7 bases between. Looked up from germline, CDR1 is MNHNY and CDR2 is SVGAGI (reference sequence). This CDR3 is 14 amino acids long. Written as DNA, the CDR3 is TGTGCCAGCAGTTACTCGGCAGGGCAAGAGACCCAGTACTTC. Translating gives CASSYSAGQETQYF.

V usage is TRBV2 and J usage is TRBJ2-3, with TRBD2 matching 7 bases. This CDR3 comprises 14 residues. From germline, CDR1 is SNHLY and CDR2 FYNNEI. V lost 6 bases and J lost 4; bases outside the gene matches: 7. The chain's CDR3 is CASRGGDSSDTQYF. The CDR3 DNA is TGTGCCAGCAGGGGAGGGGACTCCTCAGATACGCAGTATTTT. Based on the CDR3 plus reference TRBV2 and TRBJ2-3, the full variable domain is EPEVTQTPSHQVTQMGQEVILRCVPISNHLYFYWYRQILGQKVEFLVSFYNNEISEKSEIFDDQFSVERPDGSNFTLKIRSTKLEDSAMYFCASRGGDSSDTQYFGPGTRLTVL.

A few counts support this clone. This chain joins TRBV29-1 and TRBJ1-1; no clear D. V was shortened by 5 bases and J by 3 bases, with 4 bases between the two germline ends. This CDR3 has 10 amino acids. Per germline, CDR1 SQVTM and CDR2 ANQGSEA. The CDR3 DNA reads as TGCAGCGTTCGAGACACTGAAGCTTTCTTT. Translated: CSVRDTEAFF.

This chain connects TRBV18 to TRBJ2-7; 10 bases line up with TRBD2. Germline-derived CDR1 and CDR2 are KGHSH and LQKENI. This CDR3 is built from 17 residues. V trimming: 3 bases; J trimming: 3 bases; junction bases outside the gene matches: 11. CDR3 sequence reads: CASSPPAGAGGGYEQYF. The CDR3 nucleotides are TGTGCCAGCTCACCCCCGGCGGGAGCGGGAGGGGGCTACGAGCAGTACTTC.

This chain links TRBV18 with TRBJ1-6; D perhaps matches TRBD1 (5 bases). CDR1 and CDR2 (germline): KGHSH, LQKENI. Trimming shortened V by 5 bases and J by 0 bases, and 14 bases separated the two germline ends. There are 17 residues in the CDR3. The CDR3 is CASSSRGPGSYNSPLHF. CDR3 sequence (DNA): TGTGCCAGCTCATCTAGGGGTCCGGGCTCCTATAATTCACCCCTCCACTTT.

The chain joins TRBV5-8 to TRBJ1-2; TRBD1 aligns across 7 bases. Germline V gene lookup returns CDR1 SGHTS and CDR2 YDEGEE. This CDR3 comprises 14 residues. The junction had 8 bases not matched to a gene; V was cut back by 6 bases and J by 3 bases. CDR3 region: CASTSTGKDYGYTF. DNA of the CDR3: TGTGCCAGCACCTCGACAGGGAAGGACTATGGCTACACCTTC.

This clone was recorded only once. The chain employs TRBV7-6 and TRBJ1-1; no clear D. Germline V gene data show CDR1 as SGHVS and CDR2 as FNYEAQ. CDR3 size: 12 residues. V was shortened by 3 bases and J by 4 bases, with 6 bases between the two germline ends. As DNA, the CDR3 is TGTGCCAGCAGCTTGCGGGGCACTGAAGCTTTCTTT. Amino acid sequence: CASSLRGTEAFF.

This clone came up a few times. The chain uses TRBV10-1 and TRBJ2-7, with 8 nucleotides matching TRBD1. Trimming removed 6 bases from V and 7 bases from J; junction bases left unmatched: 8. Germline CDR1 WNHNN, CDR2 SYGVQD (reference sequence). This CDR3 region has 13 residues. CDR3 in DNA: TGCGCCAGCAGATCTTCCCGACAGGGGGAGCAGTACTTC. Its translation: CASRSSRQGEQYF.

In nucleotides, the CDR3 is TGTGCCAGCACGCCCCGGGACTCTCGTCCCCCCGAGCAGTACTTC. The encoded protein is CASTPRDSRPPEQYF. This sequence joins TRBV6-1 and TRBJ2-7, with D possibly being TRBD2 (6 bases). The ends were cut back, 7 bases at V and 6 bases at J, with 22 bases in the middle. This CDR3 has 15 amino acids. Germline CDR1 is MNHNS and CDR2 is SASEGT.

This sequence joins TRBV10-3 and TRBJ2-3; 8 positions match TRBD1. From germline, CDR1 is ENHRY and CDR2 SYGVKD. After removal of 9 bases from V and 7 bases from J, the junction contained 12 bases not matched to a gene. The CDR3 covers 14 residues. Here the CDR3 reads CAIRGTGDLNTQYF. The CDR3 nucleotides are TGTGCCATTCGAGGGACAGGAGATTTGAATACGCAGTATTTT.

CDR3 coding DNA: TGTGCCAGCATAGCTAGCGGGTACAATGAGCAGTTCTTC. Translated: CASIASGYNEQFF. V usage is TRBV2 and J usage is TRBJ2-1; TRBD2 aligns across 8 bases. Germline V gives CDR1 SNHLY, CDR2 FYNNEI. The CDR3 contains 13 residues. V trimming: 7 bases; J trimming: 4 bases; junction bases outside the gene matches: 3.